The clone carrying this T cell receptor (beta chain) was recorded a few times. The antigen is not known. Via MiXCR, TCRdb re-called the RACE reads, giving one row per CDR3 protein. The sample has a few hundred thousand distinct CDR3 sequences, roughly 7.4% seen once. The data belong to a study of human T cells and chemical hapten exposure. In the study overall: Sensitization involved placing 2% DPC onto an approximately 2 cm by approximately 2 cm region of upper inner arm skin.

The time point was: pre-sensitization, week 0. As for treatment: therapeutic diphenylcyclopropenone sensitization with weekly scalp DPC. Whole-study findings and limits: Every donor had alopecia, and their immune response may therefore differ from healthy people's.

The V gene lost 0 bases and the J gene lost 6 bases, with 11 bases spanning the gap. The germline V gene encodes CDR1 LGHDT and CDR2 YNNKEL (reference sequence). This CDR3 has 14 amino acids. The gene calls are TRBV3-1 and TRBJ1-1; TRBD1 might be the D (5 bases). Sequencing was performed on whole blood, taken in connection with sensitization to the hapten diphenylcyclopropenone (DPC). This TCR came from a man aged 18 to 30 with alopecia areata. Some clones in this sample may be carry-over from other donors' samples. The CDR3 DNA follows: TGTGCCAGCAGCCAAGAGGGGGGGATCGCTGAAGCTTTCTTT. It yields the protein CASSQEGGIAEAFF.